A single sample is the source of the 11 T cell receptor beta chains below, sequenced in a study of CD8+ T cells in alopecia areata. Noted treatment: oral pan-JAK inhibitor, 5-10 mg twice daily. RNA, once extracted, was reverse transcribed into cDNA for use as the sequencing template. TCRdb's table, derived via immunoSEQ multiplex PCR, lists solely in-frame clones and lacks some. The table has fewer than 250,000 clones, approximately 57% seen once; the top ten hold over 1%. The sequences come from CD4+ T cells sorted from blood, collected at week 24, from a patient treated with tofacitinib. These receptors all stem from a human donor with alopecia areata.

V gene TRBV15 combines with J gene TRBJ2-1; D might be TRBD2 (6 bases). This CDR3 spans 16 amino acids. The germline gives CDR1 LNHNV, CDR2 YYDKDF (reference sequence). V was clipped by 3 bases and J by 12 bases, with 24 bases between them. The CDR3 is CATSSFAGLGVGRQFF. The CDR3 bases are TGTGCCACCAGCAGCTTTGCGGGACTTGGGGTGGGTCGGCAGTTCTTC.

This clone has a handful of counts. The V gene is TRBV19, the J gene TRBJ2-3; D tentatively fits TRBD1 or TRBD2 (5 bases each). Germline V gene sequence: CDR1 LNHDA, CDR2 SQIVND (reference sequence). This CDR3 has 14 residues. The ends were cut back, 4 bases at V and 3 bases at J, with 11 bases in the middle. CDR3 protein: CASSTPGRTDTQYF. DNA for the CDR3: TGTGCCAGTAGTACCCCGGGGCGAACAGATACGCAGTATTTT.

About this clone itself: Other nucleotide sequences from this sample produce the same CDR3. This chain joins TRBV29-1 and TRBJ1-1; D might be TRBD1 (5 bases). In germline, CDR1 is SQVTM, CDR2 ANQGSEA. V lost 6 bases and J 1 base, leaving 9 bases between the germline ends. The CDR3 length is 12 residues. The CDR3 loop is CSVSTGNTEAFF. CDR3 coding DNA: TGCAGCGTGTCCACAGGGAACACTGAAGCTTTCTTT. The full variable domain, rest sourced from reference TRBV29-1 and TRBJ1-1, is SAVISQKPSRDICQRGTSLTIQCQVDSQVTMMFWYRQQPGQSLTLIATANQGSEATYESGFVIDKFPISRPNLTFSTLTVSNMSPEDSSIYLCSVSTGNTEAFFGQGTRLTVV.

V usage is TRBV5-6 and J usage is TRBJ2-1; 8 bases agree with TRBD1. Germline V gives CDR1 SGHDT, CDR2 YYEEEE. The CDR3 is 16 residues long. The V gene end was trimmed by 4 bases and the J gene end by 6 bases; junction bases not matched to a gene: 12. CDR3 residues: CASSLDWSTGANEQFF. The CDR3 DNA is TGTGCCAGCAGCCTGGACTGGTCGACAGGGGCCAATGAGCAGTTCTTC.

CDR3: CASSQDKGINTEAFF. For the CDR3, the DNA is TGTGCCAGCAGCCAAGACAAGGGAATAAACACTGAAGCTTTCTTT. The V gene is TRBV14, the J gene TRBJ1-1, with D hard to call. Germline values: CDR1 SGHDN, CDR2 FVKESK. V lost 0 bases, J lost 2 bases, and 10 bases lay in between. The CDR3 contains 15 residues.

The gene calls are TRBV4-1 and TRBJ2-3; 7 nucleotides match TRBD2. CDR3 length: 16 amino acids. From germline, CDR1 is MGHRA and CDR2 YSYEKL. V was pared by 1 base and J by 5 bases, with 9 bases of the junction left unmatched. CDR3 in amino acids: CASSQGGGRRGDTQYF. In nucleotides, the CDR3 is TGCGCCAGCAGCCAAGGAGGCGGGAGACGAGGAGATACGCAGTATTTT.

This clone has just a few counts. This chain joins TRBV29-1 and TRBJ1-2; a weak D match, TRBD1 (5 bases). The germline V gene has CDR1 SQVTM and CDR2 ANQGSEA. The CDR3 contains 11 residues. Trimming took 4 bases from V and 8 from J, leaving 11 bases between them. CDR3 in DNA: TGCAGCGTTGGCGAGGGACTCGGCTACACCTTC. Encoded protein: CSVGEGLGYTF.

The chain carries TRBV27 and TRBJ1-6; 9 bases match TRBD1. Germline CDR1 MNHEY, CDR2 SMNVEV (reference sequence). The CDR3 loop spans 14 amino acids. The trim removed 3 bases at V and 7 bases at J, leaving 1 base unmatched. Here the CDR3 reads CASSFGTGNSPLHF. The CDR3 region has the DNA TGTGCCAGCAGTTTTGGGACAGGGAATTCACCCCTCCACTTT.

The chain combines TRBV30 with TRBJ1-6; D gene uncertain. CDR1 and CDR2 (germline): GTSNPN, SVGIG (reference sequence). Trimming pared 4 bases from V and 9 bases from J, leaving 13 bases between. The CDR3 consists of 13 residues. CDR3 nucleotides: TGTGCCTGGACCCCTTGGGAAACTTCACCCCTCCACTTT. As protein: CAWTPWETSPLHF. Looking up the rest from reference TRBV30 and TRBJ1-6 gives the full variable domain: SQTIHQWPATLVQPVGSPLSLECTVEGTSNPNLYWYRQAAGRGLQLLFYSVGIGQISSEVPQNLSASRPQDRQFILSSKKLLLSDSGFYLCAWTPWETSPLHFGNGTRLTVT.

The rearrangement links TRBV18 to TRBJ2-5; 7 bases align to TRBD1. Germline assignment: CDR1 KGHSH and CDR2 LQKENI. V lost 3 bases, J lost 1 base, and 5 bases stayed unmatched. This CDR3 spans 15 amino acids. CDR3 nucleotide sequence: TGTGCCAGCTCACCCCCGACAGGGACCCAAGAGACCCAGTACTTC. Translating gives CASSPPTGTQETQYF.

This clone has more than one count but fewer than ten. The gene calls are TRBV5-1 and TRBJ2-1, with D uncertain. Between the trimmed V and J ends, which lost 0 bases and 8 bases, there was a span of 9 bases. This CDR3 is built from 13 residues. Germline CDR1 is SGHRS and CDR2 is YFSETQ. The CDR3 nucleotides read TGCGCCAGCAGCTTGGGTGCCCTCGATGAGCAGTTCTTC. This codes for CASSLGALDEQFF. Full variable domain (outside the CDR3, taken from reference TRBV5-1 and TRBJ2-1): KAGVTQTPRYLIKTRGQQVTLSCSPISGHRSVSWYQQTPGQGLQFLFEYFSETQRNKGNFPGRFSGRQFSNSRSEMNVSTLELGDSALYLCASSLGALDEQFFGPGTRLTVL.